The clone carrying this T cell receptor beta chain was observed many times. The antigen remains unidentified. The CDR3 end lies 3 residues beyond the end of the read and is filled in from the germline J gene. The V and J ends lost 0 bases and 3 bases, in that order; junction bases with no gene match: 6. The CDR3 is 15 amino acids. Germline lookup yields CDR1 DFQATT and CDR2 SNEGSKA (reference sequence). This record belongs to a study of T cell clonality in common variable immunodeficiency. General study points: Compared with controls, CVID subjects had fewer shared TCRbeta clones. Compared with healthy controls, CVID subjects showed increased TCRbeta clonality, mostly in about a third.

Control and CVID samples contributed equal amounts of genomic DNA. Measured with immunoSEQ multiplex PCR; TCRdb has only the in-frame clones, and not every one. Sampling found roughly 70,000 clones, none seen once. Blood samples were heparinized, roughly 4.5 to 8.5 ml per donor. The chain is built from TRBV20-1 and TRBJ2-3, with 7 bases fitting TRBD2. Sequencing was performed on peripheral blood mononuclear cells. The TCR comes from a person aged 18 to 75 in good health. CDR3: CSARELAGDTDTQYF. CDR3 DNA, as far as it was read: TGCAGTGCTAGAGAATTGGCGGGAGATACAGATACG.